This record concerns one T cell receptor beta chain sequence. Antigen specificity is unknown. The CDR3 consists of 15 residues. The germline CDR1 and CDR2 sequences are SGHRS and YFSETQ. J gave up 4 bases and V 4 bases, and 7 bases lay outside the gene matches. Profiled with immunoSEQ multiplex PCR; TCRdb holds only in-frame clones, not every one. The table records about 350,000 clones, roughly 90% of them present only once. The source of the sample is a study of Ad26.COV2.S vaccination and SARS-CoV-2 variants. Whole-study results and caveats: With respect to non-spike TCR breadth, vaccine and placebo recipients were similar. Reports say spike-specific CD8+ and CD4+ T cell responses covered substantial breadth after vaccination. Placebo recipients showed lower spike-specific TCR breadth than vaccinees.

As for treatment: roughly 19 received Ad26.COV2.S at low or high dose, single or two shots; several received placebo; per-sample allocation not given. Specimens were obtained on day 63 following the first vaccine or placebo injection. The receptor was derived from a person between 18 and 59 years old who received the Ad26.COV2.S COVID-19 vaccine or a placebo. The specimen comprised peripheral blood, sampled in a trial of Ad26.COV2.S vaccine versus placebo. V is TRBV5-1 and J is TRBJ2-1, with 8 bases lining up with TRBD2. The CDR3 DNA reads as TGCGCCAGCAGCCGCGGGGCTAGCGGGTACAATGAGCAGTTCTTC. It is translated as CASSRGASGYNEQFF.